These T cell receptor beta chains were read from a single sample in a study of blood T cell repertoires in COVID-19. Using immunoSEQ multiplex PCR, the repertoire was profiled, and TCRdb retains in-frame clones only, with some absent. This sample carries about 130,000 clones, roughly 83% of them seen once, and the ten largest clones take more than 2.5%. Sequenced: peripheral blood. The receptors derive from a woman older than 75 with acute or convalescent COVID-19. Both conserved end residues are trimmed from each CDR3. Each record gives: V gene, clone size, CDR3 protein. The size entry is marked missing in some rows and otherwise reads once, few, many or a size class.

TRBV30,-,AWRPPRHWWPQPQH
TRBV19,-,ASSPVPGIKGSPLH
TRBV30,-,AGLTGGLGELF
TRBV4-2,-,ASSQEASWETQY
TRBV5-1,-,ASTLTGNYGYT
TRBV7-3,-,ASSFGGRGANVLT
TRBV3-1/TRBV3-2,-,ASSQGTGGKGSPLH
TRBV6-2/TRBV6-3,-,ASSSYRGAYEQY
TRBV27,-,ASSYSGGNYGYT
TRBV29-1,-,SVVFGTADSNQPQH
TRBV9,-,ASSAVGVSGYT
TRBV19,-,ASSMERGPADTQY
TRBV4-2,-,ASSRGTGTGVNPYEQY
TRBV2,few,ASSRQGLYGYT
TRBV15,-,ATSRDPRSPGELF